Each of the 4 T cell receptor beta chains below was sequenced from the same sample in a study of T-cell memory formation after mild COVID-19. TCRdb itself ran the 5' RACE reads through MiXCR, one entry per CDR3 protein. In the table there are more than 350,000 distinct CDR3 sequences, approximately 15% of which are singletons. Sequencing used PBMCs or a T cell subset sorted from them (not recorded which). Every receptor here comes from a man aged 18 to 29 who had mild COVID-19 (a few samples of this study predate the infection). Cell type and time point are not known.

The table lists this clonotype with a few counts. The genes are TRBV12-1 and TRBJ2-1; the table's D call, TRBD1, has no DNA check behind it. TRBV12-1 has pseudogene status. CDR3 length equals 14 residues. The CDR3 sequence is CASSSRQVADEQFF. Here the CDR3 DNA reads TGTGCCAGCAGCTCCCGACAGGTTGCCGATGAGCAGTTCTTC.

The V gene is TRBV6-5, the J gene TRBJ2-2; D might be TRBD1 (5 bases). The CDR3 is 16 residues long. In germline, CDR1 is MNHEY, CDR2 SVGAGI. Deletions cut 4 bases from V and 4 bases from J, with 16 bases between. In DNA, the CDR3 is TGTGCCAGCAGTTCCAGGGCCACAGGCGCCACCGGGGAGCTGTTTTTT. Translation: CASSSRATGATGELFF.

The sample holds many counts of this clonotype. J is TRBJ2-7 and V is TRBV7-9; D is uncertain. V lost 4 bases to trimming and J lost 0 bases, with 7 bases between them. Looked up from germline, CDR1 is SEHNR and CDR2 is FQNEAQ (reference sequence). This CDR3 has 13 amino acids. This chain's CDR3 is CASSSGGSYEQYF. CDR3 in DNA: TGTGCCAGCAGCTCCGGCGGCTCCTACGAGCAGTACTTC.

CDR3 region: CASSYSPRLRTYEQYV. CDR3 nucleotide sequence: TGTGCCAGCAGTTACTCCCCCAGACTTAGGACCTACGAGCAGTACGTC. The V call is TRBV6-2 or TRBV6-3, the J call TRBJ2-7; D not resolved. The CDR3 has 16 amino acids. Trimming pared 0 bases from V and 2 bases from J, leaving 14 bases between. Germline CDR1 and CDR2: MNHEY and SVGEGT.